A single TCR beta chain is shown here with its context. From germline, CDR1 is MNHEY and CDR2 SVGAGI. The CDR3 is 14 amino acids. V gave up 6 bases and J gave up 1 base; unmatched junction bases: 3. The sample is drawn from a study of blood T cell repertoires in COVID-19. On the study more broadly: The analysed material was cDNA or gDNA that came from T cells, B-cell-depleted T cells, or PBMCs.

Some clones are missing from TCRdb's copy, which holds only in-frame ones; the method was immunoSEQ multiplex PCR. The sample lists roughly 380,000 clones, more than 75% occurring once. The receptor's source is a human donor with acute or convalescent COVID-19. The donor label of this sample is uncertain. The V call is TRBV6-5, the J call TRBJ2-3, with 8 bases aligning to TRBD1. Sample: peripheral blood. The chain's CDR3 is CASRMTGGTDTQYF. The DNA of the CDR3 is TGTGCCAGCAGGATGACAGGGGGCACAGATACGCAGTATTTT.